The TCR beta chain under discussion was sequenced for a study of metastatic and nonmetastatic thyroid tumors. Study summary: Comparative analysis of repertoires was undertaken across blood and tumor or nodule tissue obtained from malignant and benign thyroid patients.

Deletions cut 6 bases from V and 3 bases from J, with 20 bases between. The CDR3 has 16 amino acids. No treatment had been given to any patient before thyroid surgery. Authors' processing steps: The distant-metastasis classifier for papillary thyroid cancer was built from CDR3 differences across clinicopathological groups. TCRdb ran MiXCR on the PCR reads. The V and J calls here are based on TCRdb, not the publication. The data contain fewer than 4,500 clones, 23% of them singletons. For this clone: Its antigen is as yet unknown.

Whole-study results and caveats: Malignant thyroid tumors reportedly had TCR beta diversity that was significantly higher than in benign nodules, in blood and tumor.

Sequenced sample: tumor tissue. This clonotype was obtained from a male donor with papillary thyroid cancer or a benign thyroid nodule (not recorded which). Some clones in this sample may be carry-over from other donors' samples. The chain links TRBV12-3 or TRBV12-4 to TRBJ1-1; D unresolved. The CDR3 sequence is CASRPWGLVGYTEAFF. The CDR3 region has the DNA TGTGCCAGCAGGCCCTGGGGATTGGTGGGATACACTGAAGCTTTCTTT.